The clone carrying this T cell receptor beta chain was observed a handful of times. The data were obtained in a study of cytomegalovirus exposure and HLA in healthy donors. Libraries were prepared by immunoSEQ multiplex PCR; TCRdb keeps only in-frame clonotypes and omits some of them. The sample comprises approximately 220,000 clones, 75% to 95% of which are singletons, and about 1% rests with the top ten. The CDR3 runs to 16 residues. The germline V gene encodes CDR1 LNHDA and CDR2 SQIVND (reference sequence). V lost 4 bases, J lost 7 bases, and 20 bases lay in between. This TCR was sampled from a woman between 18 and 29 years old in good health and CMV-seronegative. Sequenced input: PBMCs. The rearrangement joins TRBV19 to TRBJ1-5; weak D call: TRBD1 (6 bases). The CDR3 reads CASSKQGWVAGQPQHF. CDR3 in DNA: TGTGCCAGTAGTAAACAGGGATGGGTGGCCGGGCAGCCCCAGCATTTT.